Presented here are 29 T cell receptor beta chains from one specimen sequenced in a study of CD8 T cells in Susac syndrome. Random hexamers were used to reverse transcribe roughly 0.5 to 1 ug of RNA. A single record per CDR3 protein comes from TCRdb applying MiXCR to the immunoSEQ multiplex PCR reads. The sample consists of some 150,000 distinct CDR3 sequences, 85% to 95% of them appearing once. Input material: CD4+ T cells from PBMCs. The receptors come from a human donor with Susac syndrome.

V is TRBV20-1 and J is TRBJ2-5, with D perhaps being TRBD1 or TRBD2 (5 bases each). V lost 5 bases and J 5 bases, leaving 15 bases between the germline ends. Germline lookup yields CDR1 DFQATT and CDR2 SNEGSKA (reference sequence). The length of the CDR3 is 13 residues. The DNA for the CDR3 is TGCAGTGCTGGGAGAGGGGCAGAGGAGACCCAGTACTTC. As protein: CSAGRGAEETQYF.

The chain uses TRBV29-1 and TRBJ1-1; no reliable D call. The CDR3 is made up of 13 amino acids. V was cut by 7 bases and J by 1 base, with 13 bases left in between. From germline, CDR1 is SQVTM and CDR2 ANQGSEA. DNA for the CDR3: TGCAGCGCCGACCGGGCTACGAACACTGAAGCTTTCTTT. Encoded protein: CSADRATNTEAFF.

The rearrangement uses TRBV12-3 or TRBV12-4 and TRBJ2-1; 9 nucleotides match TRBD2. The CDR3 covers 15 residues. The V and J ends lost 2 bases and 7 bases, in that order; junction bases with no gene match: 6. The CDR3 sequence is CASSLTSGFRNEQFF. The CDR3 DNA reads TGTGCCAGCAGTTTAACTAGCGGGTTCAGGAATGAGCAGTTCTTC.

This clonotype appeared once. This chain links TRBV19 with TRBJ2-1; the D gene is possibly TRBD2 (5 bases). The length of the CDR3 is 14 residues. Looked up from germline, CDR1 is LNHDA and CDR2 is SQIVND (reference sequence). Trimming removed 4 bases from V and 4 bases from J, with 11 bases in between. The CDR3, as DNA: TGTGCCAGTAGTAGGGAACTAGTATACAATGAGCAGTTCTTC. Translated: CASSRELVYNEQFF. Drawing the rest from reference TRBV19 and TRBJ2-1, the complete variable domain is DGGITQSPKYLFRKEGQNVTLSCEQNLNHDAMYWYRQDPGQGLRLIYYSQIVNDFQKGDIAEGYSVSREKKESFPLTVTSAQKNPTAFYLCASSRELVYNEQFFGPGTRLTVL.

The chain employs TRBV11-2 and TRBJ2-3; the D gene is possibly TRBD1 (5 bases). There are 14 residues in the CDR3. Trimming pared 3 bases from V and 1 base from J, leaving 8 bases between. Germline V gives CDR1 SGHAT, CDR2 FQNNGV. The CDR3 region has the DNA TGTGCCAGCAGCTTCAGGGTGGGCACAGATACGCAGTATTTT. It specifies CASSFRVGTDTQYF.

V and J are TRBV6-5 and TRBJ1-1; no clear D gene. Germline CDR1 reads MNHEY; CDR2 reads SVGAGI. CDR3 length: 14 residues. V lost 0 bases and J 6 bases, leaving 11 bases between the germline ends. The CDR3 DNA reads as TGTGCCAGCAGTTACTCGTTTACAGTTCCTGAAGCTTTCTTT. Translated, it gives CASSYSFTVPEAFF.

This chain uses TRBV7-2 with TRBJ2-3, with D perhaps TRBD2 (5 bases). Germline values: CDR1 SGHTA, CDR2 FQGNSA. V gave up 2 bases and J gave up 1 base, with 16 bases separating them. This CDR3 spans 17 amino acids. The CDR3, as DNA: TGTGCCAGCAGCTTAAGGCTAGCTCTGCCCGGCACAGATACGCAGTATTTT. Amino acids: CASSLRLALPGTDTQYF. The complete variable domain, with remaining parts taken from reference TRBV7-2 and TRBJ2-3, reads GAGVSQSPSNKVTEKGKDVELRCDPISGHTALYWYRQSLGQGLEFLIYFQGNSAPDKSGLPSDRFSAERTGGSVSTLTIQRTQQEDSAVYLCASSLRLALPGTDTQYFGPGTRLTVL.

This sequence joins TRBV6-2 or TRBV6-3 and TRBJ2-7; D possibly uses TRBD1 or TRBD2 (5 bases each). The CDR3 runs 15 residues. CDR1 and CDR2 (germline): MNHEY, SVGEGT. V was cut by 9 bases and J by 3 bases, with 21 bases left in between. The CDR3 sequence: CASTSRGQGLYEQYF. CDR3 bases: TGTGCCAGTACCTCACGAGGGCAGGGTCTCTACGAGCAGTACTTC.

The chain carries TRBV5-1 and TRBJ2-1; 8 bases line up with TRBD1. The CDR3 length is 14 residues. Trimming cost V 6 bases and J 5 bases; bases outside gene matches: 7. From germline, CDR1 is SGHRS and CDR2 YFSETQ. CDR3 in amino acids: CASMSGGDDNEQFF. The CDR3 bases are TGCGCCAGCATGTCAGGGGGCGACGACAATGAGCAGTTCTTC.

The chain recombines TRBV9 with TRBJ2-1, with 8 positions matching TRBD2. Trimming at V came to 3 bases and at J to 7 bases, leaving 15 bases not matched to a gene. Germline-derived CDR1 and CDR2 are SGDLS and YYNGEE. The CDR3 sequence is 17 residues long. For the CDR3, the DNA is TGTGCCAGCAGCGCGGACCCGCCGGGGGGGACCCTGAATGAGCAGTTCTTC. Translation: CASSADPPGGTLNEQFF.

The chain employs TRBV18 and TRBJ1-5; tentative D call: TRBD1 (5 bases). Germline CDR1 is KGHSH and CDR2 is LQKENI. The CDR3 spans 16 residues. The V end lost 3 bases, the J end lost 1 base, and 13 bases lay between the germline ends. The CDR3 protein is CASSPFHQGSNQPQHF. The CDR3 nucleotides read TGTGCCAGCTCACCCTTTCATCAGGGAAGCAATCAGCCCCAGCATTTT.

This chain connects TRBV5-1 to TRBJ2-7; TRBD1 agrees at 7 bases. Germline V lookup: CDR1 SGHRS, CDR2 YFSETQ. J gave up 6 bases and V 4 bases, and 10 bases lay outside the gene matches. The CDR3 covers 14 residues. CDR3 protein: CASSQGSTGTEQYF. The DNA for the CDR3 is TGCGCCAGCAGCCAGGGGTCGACAGGGACCGAGCAGTACTTC.

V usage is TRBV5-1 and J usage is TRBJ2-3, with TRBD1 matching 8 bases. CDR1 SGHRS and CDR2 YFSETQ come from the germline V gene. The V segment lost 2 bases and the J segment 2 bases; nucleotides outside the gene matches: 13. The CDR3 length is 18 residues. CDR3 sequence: CASSFTAPGQVNTDTQYF. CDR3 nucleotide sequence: TGCGCCAGCAGCTTCACTGCGCCGGGACAGGTTAACACAGATACGCAGTATTTT.

The CDR3 DNA sequence: TGTGCCAGCAGCTCGACTAGCGGGGTGCAAGCGGAGCAGTTCTTC. Translation gives CASSSTSGVQAEQFF. The J gene is TRBJ2-1, the V gene TRBV7-3, with 11 bases fitting TRBD2. V dropped 4 bases and J dropped 10; count of bases not matched to a gene: 9. Germline lookup yields CDR1 SGHTA and CDR2 FQGTGA. This CDR3 is built from 15 residues.

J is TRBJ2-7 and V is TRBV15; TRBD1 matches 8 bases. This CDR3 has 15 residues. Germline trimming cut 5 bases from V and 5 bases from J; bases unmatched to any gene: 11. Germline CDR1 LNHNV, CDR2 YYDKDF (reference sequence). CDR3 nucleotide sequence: TGTGCCACCAGCGGCTCCAGGGGGCGCGAACACGAGCAGTACTTC. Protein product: CATSGSRGREHEQYF.

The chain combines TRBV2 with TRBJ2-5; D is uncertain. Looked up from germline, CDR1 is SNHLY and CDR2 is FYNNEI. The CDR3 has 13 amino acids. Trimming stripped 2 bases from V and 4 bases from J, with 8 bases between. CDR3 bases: TGTGCCAGCAGTGAATTTTCGGCAGAGACCCAGTACTTC. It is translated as CASSEFSAETQYF. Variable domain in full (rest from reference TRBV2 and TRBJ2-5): EPEVTQTPSHQVTQMGQEVILRCVPISNHLYFYWYRQILGQKVEFLVSFYNNEISEKSEIFDDQFSVERPDGSNFTLKIRSTKLEDSAMYFCASSEFSAETQYFGPGTRLLVL.

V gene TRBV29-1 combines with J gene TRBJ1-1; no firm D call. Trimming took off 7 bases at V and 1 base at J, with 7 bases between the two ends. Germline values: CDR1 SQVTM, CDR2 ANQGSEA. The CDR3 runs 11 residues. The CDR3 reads CSDRQNTEAFF. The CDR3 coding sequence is TGCAGCGACCGACAGAACACTGAAGCTTTCTTT.

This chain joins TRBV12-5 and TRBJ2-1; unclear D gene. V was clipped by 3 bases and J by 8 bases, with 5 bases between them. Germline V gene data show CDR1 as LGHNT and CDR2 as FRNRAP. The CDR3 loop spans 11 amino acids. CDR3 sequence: CASGFIHEQFF. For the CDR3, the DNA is TGTGCTAGTGGTTTTATCCATGAGCAGTTCTTC.

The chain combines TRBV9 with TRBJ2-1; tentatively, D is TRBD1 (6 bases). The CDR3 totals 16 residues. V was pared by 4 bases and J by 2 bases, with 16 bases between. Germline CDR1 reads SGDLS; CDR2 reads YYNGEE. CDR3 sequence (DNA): TGTGCCAGCAGCCCTAGGGGGACCTCGGCCTACAATGAGCAGTTCTTC. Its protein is CASSPRGTSAYNEQFF.

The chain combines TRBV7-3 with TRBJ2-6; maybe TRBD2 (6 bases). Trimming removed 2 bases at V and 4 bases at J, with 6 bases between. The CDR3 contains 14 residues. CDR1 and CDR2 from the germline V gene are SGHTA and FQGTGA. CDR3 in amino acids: CASSLAGGANVLTF. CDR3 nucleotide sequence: TGTGCCAGCAGCTTAGCGGGAGGGGCCAACGTCCTGACTTTC.

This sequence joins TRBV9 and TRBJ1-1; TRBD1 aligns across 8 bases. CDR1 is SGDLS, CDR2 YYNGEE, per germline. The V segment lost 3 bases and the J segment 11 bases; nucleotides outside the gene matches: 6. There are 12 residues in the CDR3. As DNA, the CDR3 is TGTGCCAGCAGCGCCCAGGGGGCAGTTGCTTTCTTT. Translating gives CASSAQGAVAFF.

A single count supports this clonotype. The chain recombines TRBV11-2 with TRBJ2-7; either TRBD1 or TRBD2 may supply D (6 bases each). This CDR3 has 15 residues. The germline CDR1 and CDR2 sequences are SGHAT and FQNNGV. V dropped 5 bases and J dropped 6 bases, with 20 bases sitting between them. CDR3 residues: CASSQGGSGTAEQYF. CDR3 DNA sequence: TGTGCCAGCAGCCAAGGGGGGTCGGGAACGGCCGAGCAGTACTTC.

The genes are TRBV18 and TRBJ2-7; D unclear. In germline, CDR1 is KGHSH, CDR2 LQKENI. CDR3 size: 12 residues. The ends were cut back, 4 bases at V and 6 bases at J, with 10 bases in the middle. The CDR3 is CASSQKGTEQYF. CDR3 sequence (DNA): TGTGCCAGCTCACAGAAGGGCACCGAGCAGTACTTC.

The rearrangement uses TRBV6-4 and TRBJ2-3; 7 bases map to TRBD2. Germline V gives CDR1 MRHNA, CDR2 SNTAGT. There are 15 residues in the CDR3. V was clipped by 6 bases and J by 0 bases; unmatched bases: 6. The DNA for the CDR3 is TGTGCCAGCAGCCGGGACTACTCTAGCACAGATACGCAGTATTTT. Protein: CASSRDYSSTDTQYF.

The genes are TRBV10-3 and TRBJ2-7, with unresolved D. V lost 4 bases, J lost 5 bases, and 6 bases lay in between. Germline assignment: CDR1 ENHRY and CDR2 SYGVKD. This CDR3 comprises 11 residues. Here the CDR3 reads CAISGIHEQYF. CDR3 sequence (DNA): TGTGCCATCAGTGGTATCCACGAGCAGTACTTC.

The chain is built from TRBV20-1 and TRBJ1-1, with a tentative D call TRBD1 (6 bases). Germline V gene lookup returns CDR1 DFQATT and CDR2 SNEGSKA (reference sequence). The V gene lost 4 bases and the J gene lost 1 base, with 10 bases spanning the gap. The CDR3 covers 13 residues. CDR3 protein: CSANKGGNTEAFF. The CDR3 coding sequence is TGCAGTGCTAACAAAGGGGGGAACACTGAAGCTTTCTTT.

CDR3 DNA: TGCGCCAGCAGCCCGGGACAGGGTGCCGCGAACACCGGGGAGCTGTTTTTT. Its protein is CASSPGQGAANTGELFF. The rearrangement links TRBV5-1 to TRBJ2-2, with 9 bases aligning to TRBD1. This CDR3 has 17 amino acids. Germline V gives CDR1 SGHRS, CDR2 YFSETQ. J was trimmed by 0 bases and V by 4 bases; bases with no gene match: 7.

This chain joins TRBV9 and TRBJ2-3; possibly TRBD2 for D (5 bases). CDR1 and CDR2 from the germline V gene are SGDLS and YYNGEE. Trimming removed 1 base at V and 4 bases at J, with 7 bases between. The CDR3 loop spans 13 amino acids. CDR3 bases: TGTGCCAGCAGCGTACTAGCCGCAGATACGCAGTATTTT. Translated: CASSVLAADTQYF.

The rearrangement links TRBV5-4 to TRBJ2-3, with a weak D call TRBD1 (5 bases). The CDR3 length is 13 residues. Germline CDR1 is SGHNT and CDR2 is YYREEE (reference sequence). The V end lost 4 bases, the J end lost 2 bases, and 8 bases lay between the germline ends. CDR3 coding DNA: TGTGCCAGCAGCCGGACACTCACAGATACGCAGTATTTT. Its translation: CASSRTLTDTQYF.